Detailed here is one T cell receptor (beta chain). Its antigen remains unidentified. Assay used: immunoSEQ multiplex PCR; TCRdb lists only in-frame clones, some missing. Among about 110,000 clones, approximately 95% were seen once, and the ten largest hold 0.67%. The data belong to a study of cytomegalovirus exposure and HLA in healthy donors. Whole-study results and caveats: Listed as cytomegalovirus-associated were approximately 160 TCR beta chains. Cytomegalovirus status, reportedly, was diagnosed with high specificity and sensitivity by the classifier. Most TCR sequences showed up rarely, but some public TCRs showed up in many donors.

The sample comprised PBMCs. The clonotype was recovered from a woman aged 18-29 years in good health and CMV-seronegative.

CDR3 residues: CASSHLDTDTQYF. CDR3 coding DNA: TGTGCCAGCAGCCACCTAGACACAGATACGCAGTATTTT. The chain carries TRBV7-3 and TRBJ2-3; D uncertain. CDR3 size: 13 residues. Trimming removed 5 bases from V and 2 bases from J, with 8 bases in between. The V gene's germline CDR1 is SGHTA and CDR2 FQGTGA.